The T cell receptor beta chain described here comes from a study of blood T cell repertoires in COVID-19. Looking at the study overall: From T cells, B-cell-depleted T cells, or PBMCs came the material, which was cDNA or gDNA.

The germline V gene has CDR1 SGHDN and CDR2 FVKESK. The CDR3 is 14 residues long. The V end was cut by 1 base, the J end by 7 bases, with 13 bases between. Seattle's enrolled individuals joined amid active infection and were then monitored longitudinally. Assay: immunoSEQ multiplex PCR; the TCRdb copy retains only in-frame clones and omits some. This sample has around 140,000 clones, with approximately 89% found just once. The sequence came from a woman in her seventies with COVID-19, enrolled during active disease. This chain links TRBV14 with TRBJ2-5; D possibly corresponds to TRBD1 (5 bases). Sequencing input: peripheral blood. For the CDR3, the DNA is TGTGCCAGCAGCCAAGTGACAGCTCGAGGGACCCAGTACTTC. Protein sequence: CASSQVTARGTQYF.